This is a list of T cell receptor beta chains from one sample in a study of T cells in Graves' hyperthyroidism and ophthalmopathy. TCRdb redid the calling of the multiplex PCR reads with MiXCR, one entry per CDR3 protein. This table has about 400,000 distinct CDR3 sequences, around 15% appearing once. The sample taken for sequencing was blood. The receptors originated from a woman in her fifties or sixties with Graves' ophthalmopathy. Both conserved end residues are part of each CDR3. The order of the fields is clone size, V gene, D gene, J gene, CDR3 protein, CDR3 DNA. A D gene is named only where the DNA matches it firmly. The size field is filled for only some rows; it gives once, few, many or a size class.

many,TRBV2,.,TRBJ2-1,CASSPPLVWEQFF,TGTGCCAGCAGTCCCCCCCTTGTCTGGGAGCAGTTCTTC
many,TRBV27,TRBD2,TRBJ2-3,CASSSGRLAAFSTDTQYF,TGTGCCAGCAGTTCGGGAAGACTAGCCGCTTTCAGCACAGATACGCAGTATTTT
many,TRBV2,TRBD1,TRBJ2-5,CASSRDSRETQYF,TGTGCCAGCTCCCGGGACAGTAGAGAGACCCAGTACTTC
few,TRBV7-3,.,TRBJ2-2,CASSRGRPGELFF,TGTGCCAGCAGCCGGGGACGCCCCGGGGAGCTGTTTTTT
.,TRBV29-1,.,TRBJ1-1,CSVMGRGTEAFF,TGCAGCGTCATGGGCAGAGGGACTGAAGCTTTCTTT
few,TRBV7-3,.,TRBJ2-7,CASSITGPPGEQYF,TGTGCCAGCAGCATCACGGGGCCCCCGGGCGAGCAGTACTTC
.,TRBV5-4,.,TRBJ2-3,CASSKPKGGTDTQYF,TGTGCCAGCAGCAAACCCAAGGGGGGCACAGATACGCAGTATTTT
few,TRBV5-6,.,TRBJ1-2,CASVPGRQALYGYTF,TGTGCCAGCGTCCCCGGCCGCCAAGCCCTCTATGGCTACACCTTC
.,TRBV3-1,TRBD1,TRBJ1-2,CASSPRGRGLIYGYTF,TGTGCCAGCAGCCCCCGAGGCAGGGGGCTTATCTATGGCTACACCTTC
.,TRBV4-2,.,TRBJ2-2,CASSQDRAAGSSGELFF,TGTGCCAGCAGCCAAGATCGTGCTGCGGGGAGTTCTGGGGAGCTGTTTTTT
few,TRBV20-1,TRBD1,TRBJ2-4,CSARRDRDKNIQYF,TGCAGTGCTAGACGGGACAGGGACAAAAACATTCAGTACTTC
many,TRBV27,TRBD2,TRBJ2-3,CATGTIFTDTQYF,TGTGCCACCGGGACTATCTTCACAGATACGCAGTATTTT
.,TRBV29-1,.,TRBJ2-7,CSVRPSEFYEQYF,TGCAGCGTTCGGCCTAGCGAGTTCTACGAGCAGTACTTC
few,TRBV5-1,.,TRBJ2-7,CASSLAPGRNSYEQYF,TGCGCCAGCAGCTTGGCTCCAGGACGGAACTCCTACGAGCAGTACTTC
.,TRBV24-1,.,TRBJ2-7,CATRGTSSYEQYF,TGTGCCACCAGGGGAACCTCAAGCTACGAGCAGTACTTC
few,TRBV5-1,.,TRBJ2-6,CASRDSNVLTF,TGCGCCAGCAGAGATAGCAACGTCCTGACTTTC
many,TRBV5-5,TRBD1,TRBJ1-1,CASSLGTGWTEAFF,TGTGCCAGCAGCCTAGGGACAGGGTGGACTGAAGCTTTCTTT
many,TRBV2,.,TRBJ1-1,CASSVTEGRAFF,TGTGCCAGCAGTGTGACCGAGGGGAGGGCTTTCTTT
.,TRBV19,.,TRBJ2-5,CASSNGQREYF,TGTGCCAGTAGTAATGGCCAGCGGGAGTACTTC
many,TRBV12-3/TRBV12-4,.,TRBJ1-5,CASSLGTTNQPQHF,TGTGCCAGCAGTCTAGGGACAACTAATCAGCCCCAGCATTTT
.,TRBV10-1,.,TRBJ1-1,CASSDLGTEAFF,TGCGCCAGCAGTGACTTGGGAACTGAAGCTTTCTTT
few,TRBV3-1,TRBD1,TRBJ2-5,CASSWDSQETQYF,TGTGCCAGCAGCTGGGACAGTCAAGAGACCCAGTACTTC
few,TRBV12-3/TRBV12-4,.,TRBJ2-1,CASTPVRGDEQFF,TGTGCCAGCACCCCCGTCAGGGGAGATGAGCAGTTCTTC
.,TRBV5-6,TRBD1,TRBJ2-1,CASSRTGASEQFF,TGTGCCAGCAGCAGGACAGGGGCTAGTGAGCAGTTCTTC